Shown below are 17 T cell receptor beta chains from a single sample sequenced in a study of response to subunit inactivated influenza vaccine. TCRdb re-derived calls from the RT-PCR reads in MiXCR, one entry per CDR3 protein. The sample has approximately 730,000 distinct CDR3 sequences; about 14% are singletons. Sequencing used PBMCs from blood, obtained 14 to 15 days before vaccination. These TCRs come from a man between 45 and 60 years old who received an inactivated influenza vaccine.

This clonotype was seen a handful of times. Here the CDR3 reads CASSEAPGDPQHF. Here the CDR3 DNA reads TGTGCCAGCAGTGAAGCTCCCGGGGACCCCCAGCATTTT. The chain has TRBV6-1 and TRBJ1-5, with D possibly being TRBD1 (5 bases). CDR1 and CDR2 from the germline V gene are MNHNS and SASEGT. V was shortened by 0 bases and J by 10 bases, with 10 bases between the two germline ends. The CDR3 length is 13 residues.

This clonotype was seen ten or more times. This chain connects TRBV3-1 to TRBJ1-1; 7 nucleotides align to TRBD1. CDR3 length equals 15 residues. Germline V gene lookup returns CDR1 LGHDT and CDR2 YNNKEL (reference sequence). J lost 4 bases, V lost 4 bases, and 9 bases had no gene match. The CDR3 protein is CASSPTGAGGTEAFF. The DNA of the CDR3 is TGTGCCAGCAGCCCCACCGGGGCAGGGGGCACTGAAGCTTTCTTT.

The chain recombines TRBV2 with TRBJ1-2; D call uncertain. V was trimmed by 3 bases and J by 7 bases, leaving 18 bases between them. CDR1 SNHLY and CDR2 FYNNEI come from the germline V gene. The CDR3 has 15 residues. The CDR3 DNA sequence: TGTGCCAGCAGTGACCAGCCAAGGTATGGAGGTGGCTACACCTTC. It yields the protein CASSDQPRYGGGYTF.

There are a few counts of this clonotype. This chain connects TRBV5-1 to TRBJ2-5, with D unresolved. The CDR3 is made up of 14 amino acids. Per the germline V gene, CDR1 is SGHRS and CDR2 is YFSETQ. V was pared by 4 bases and J by 5 bases, with 15 bases between. CDR3 sequence (DNA): TGCGCCAGCAGCCCTTCGTGGGGTCGGGAGACCCAGTACTTC. It specifies CASSPSWGRETQYF. The full variable domain, rest sourced from reference TRBV5-1 and TRBJ2-5, is KAGVTQTPRYLIKTRGQQVTLSCSPISGHRSVSWYQQTPGQGLQFLFEYFSETQRNKGNFPGRFSGRQFSNSRSEMNVSTLELGDSALYLCASSPSWGRETQYFGPGTRLLVL.

This clonotype was detected many times. The V call is TRBV6-1, the J call TRBJ2-1, with 11 bases aligning to TRBD2. The CDR3 totals 15 residues. Germline CDR1 reads MNHNS; CDR2 reads SASEGT. V was clipped by 1 base and J by 4 bases; unmatched bases: 0. This CDR3 is CASSEGLAGYNEQFF. DNA for the CDR3: TGTGCCAGCAGTGAAGGACTAGCGGGATACAATGAGCAGTTCTTC.

This clonotype was recorded a few times. The rearrangement joins TRBV5-1 to TRBJ2-3; weak D call: TRBD2 (5 bases). V lost 4 bases and J lost 3, with 15 bases in between. From germline, CDR1 is SGHRS and CDR2 YFSETQ. The CDR3 sequence is 15 residues long. CDR3 coding DNA: TGCGCCAGCAGCCCGGCCCTAGCTGGGACAGATACGCAGTATTTT. Translating gives CASSPALAGTDTQYF.

This clonotype was picked up a small number of times. The CDR3 loop is CASRKRAGTDSPLHF. CDR3 DNA: TGTGCCAGCAGGAAACGTGCAGGGACGGATTCACCCCTCCACTTT. The chain links TRBV11-2 to TRBJ1-6; perhaps TRBD1 as D (5 bases). This CDR3 is 15 amino acids long. V was clipped by 6 bases and J by 8 bases, with 17 bases between them. In germline, CDR1 is SGHAT, CDR2 FQNNGV.

This clonotype was seen a handful of times. The genes are TRBV20-1 and TRBJ1-5; tentative D call: TRBD1 (5 bases). The CDR3 is 12 residues long. Trimming left V 2 bases short and J 5 bases short, with 7 bases between. Germline V gene data show CDR1 as DFQATT and CDR2 as SNEGSKA (reference sequence). The CDR3 DNA follows: TGCAGTGCTAGATTAGGGGATCAGCCCCAGCATTTT. Its translation is CSARLGDQPQHF.

This clonotype was counted ten times or more. This chain joins TRBV6-2 or TRBV6-3 and TRBJ2-2; 10 bases fit TRBD1. Per the germline V gene, CDR1 is MNHEY and CDR2 is SVGEGT. Trimming removed 7 bases from V and 6 bases from J; junction bases left unmatched: 8. The CDR3 is 15 residues long. The CDR3 DNA reads as TGTGCCAGCACGCACGGGACAGGGGAGGCCGGGGAGCTGTTTTTT. This codes for CASTHGTGEAGELFF.

This clonotype appeared a few times. The J gene is TRBJ2-4, the V gene TRBV4-2; 12 bases fit TRBD2. Germline CDR1 and CDR2: LGHNA and YNFKEQ. Losses at the gene ends were 0 bases for V and 0 bases for J; bases not matched to a gene: 3. The CDR3 has 18 amino acids. CDR3 in DNA: TGTGCCAGCAGCCAAGAAACTAGCGGGGGGCTAGCCAAAAACATTCAGTACTTC. Its translation is CASSQETSGGLAKNIQYF.

In the case of this clonotype: One junction end disagrees with the germline gene, perhaps due to a read error. This chain links TRBV20-1 with TRBJ2-3; D could derive from TRBD1 or TRBD2 (5 bases each). Germline CDR1 DFQATT, CDR2 SNEGSKA (reference sequence). The CDR3 extends over 17 amino acids. The CDR3 DNA sequence: TGCAGTGCGAGCCGTCTATTTGGGACCTCTCGCACAGATATGCAGTATTTT. Amino acids: CSASRLFGTSRTDMQYF.

There are a few counts of this clonotype. The rearrangement uses TRBV2 and TRBJ2-3, with 8 bases matching TRBD1. From germline, CDR1 is SNHLY and CDR2 FYNNEI. J lost 3 bases, V lost 4 bases, and 9 bases had no gene match. This CDR3 region has 16 residues. CDR3 DNA: TGTGCCAGCAGTGCCGGTATCAGGGGGCGAACAGATACGCAGTATTTT. Its translation: CASSAGIRGRTDTQYF.

The chain has TRBV6-5 and TRBJ1-1; TRBD1 aligns across 10 bases. The V gene's germline CDR1 is MNHEY and CDR2 SVGAGI. CDR3 length: 15 amino acids. J gave up 6 bases and V 2 bases, and 6 bases lay outside the gene matches. The CDR3 here is CASSYMTGGEAEAFF. In nucleotides, the CDR3 is TGTGCCAGCAGTTACATGACAGGGGGCGAAGCTGAAGCTTTCTTT.

The chain employs TRBV3-1 and TRBJ2-5; D unclear. Germline loops: CDR1 LGHDT, CDR2 YNNKEL (reference sequence). This CDR3 is built from 12 residues. The V gene lost 6 bases and the J gene lost 6 bases, with 11 bases spanning the gap. CDR3 in DNA: TGTGCCAGCAGGACCCCGGACCAGACCCAGTACTTC. Translating gives CASRTPDQTQYF.

This clonotype was seen a handful of times. This chain joins TRBV4-3 and TRBJ2-1, with D perhaps TRBD1 (5 bases). The CDR3 loop spans 15 amino acids. Germline V gene data show CDR1 as LGHNA and CDR2 as YSLEER. V was trimmed by 0 bases and J by 8 bases, leaving 14 bases between them. The DNA for the CDR3 is TGCGCCAGCAGCCAAGAGGGCTACAGGTTGCATGAGCAGTTCTTC. This sequence encodes CASSQEGYRLHEQFF.

The rearrangement uses TRBV7-2 and TRBJ2-1, with 7 bases that match TRBD1. The germline V gene encodes CDR1 SGHTA and CDR2 FQGNSA. CDR3 length: 12 residues. V lost 8 bases and J lost 7; bases outside the gene matches: 5. The CDR3 coding sequence is TGTGCCAGCGGGGACAGTTTAAATGAGCAGTTCTTC. This encodes CASGDSLNEQFF. Using reference TRBV7-2 and TRBJ2-1 for the parts outside the CDR3, the full variable domain is GAGVSQSPSNKVTEKGKDVELRCDPISGHTALYWYRQSLGQGLEFLIYFQGNSAPDKSGLPSDRFSAERTGGSVSTLTIQRTQQEDSAVYLCASGDSLNEQFFGPGTRLTVL.

This clonotype was detected only a few times. This chain links TRBV6-5 with TRBJ2-1; 14 bases are a match to TRBD2. Looked up from germline, CDR1 is MNHEY and CDR2 is SVGAGI. The CDR3 has 17 amino acids. With 2 bases clipped from V and 9 bases from J, the junction kept 9 bases outside the gene matches. The CDR3 coding sequence is TGTGCCAGCAGTTACGTCTTTGGGACTAGCGGGGGAACTGAGCAGTTCTTC. It encodes CASSYVFGTSGGTEQFF.